This T cell receptor beta chain is from a study of technical replicates of blood from a few donors. Clones were read by immunoSEQ multiplex PCR, and TCRdb kept only the in-frame ones, dropping some. This sample has 80,000 to 95,000 clones, with just over 90% found just once. The CDR3 consists of 16 residues. Trimming took 4 bases from V and 4 from J; bases not matched to a gene: 6. Per the germline V gene, CDR1 is KGHSH and CDR2 is LQKENI. The source of this sequence is a human donor in good health. Sequenced: T cells isolated from PBMCs. This chain uses TRBV18 with TRBJ2-3, with 12 bases identical to TRBD2. CDR3 bases: TGTGCCAGCTCACTTCGGACTAGCGGGGCCGCAGATACGCAGTATTTT. This sequence encodes CASSLRTSGAADTQYF.